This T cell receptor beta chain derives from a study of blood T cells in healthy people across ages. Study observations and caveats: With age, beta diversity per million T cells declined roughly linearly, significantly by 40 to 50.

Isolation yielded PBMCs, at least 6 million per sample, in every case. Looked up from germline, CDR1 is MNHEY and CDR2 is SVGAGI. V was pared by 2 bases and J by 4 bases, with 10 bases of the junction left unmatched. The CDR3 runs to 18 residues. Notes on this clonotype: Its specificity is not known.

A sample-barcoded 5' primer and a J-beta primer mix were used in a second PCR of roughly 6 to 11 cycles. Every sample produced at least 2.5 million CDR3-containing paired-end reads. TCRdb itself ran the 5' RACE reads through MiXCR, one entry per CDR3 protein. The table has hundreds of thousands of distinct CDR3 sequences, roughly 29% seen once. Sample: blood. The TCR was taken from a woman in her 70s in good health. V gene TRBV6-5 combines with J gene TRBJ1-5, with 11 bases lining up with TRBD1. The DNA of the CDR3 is TGTGCCAGCAGTTACGTAACGTCCTGGGACAGGGGGAATCAGCCCCAGCATTTT. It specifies CASSYVTSWDRGNQPQHF.